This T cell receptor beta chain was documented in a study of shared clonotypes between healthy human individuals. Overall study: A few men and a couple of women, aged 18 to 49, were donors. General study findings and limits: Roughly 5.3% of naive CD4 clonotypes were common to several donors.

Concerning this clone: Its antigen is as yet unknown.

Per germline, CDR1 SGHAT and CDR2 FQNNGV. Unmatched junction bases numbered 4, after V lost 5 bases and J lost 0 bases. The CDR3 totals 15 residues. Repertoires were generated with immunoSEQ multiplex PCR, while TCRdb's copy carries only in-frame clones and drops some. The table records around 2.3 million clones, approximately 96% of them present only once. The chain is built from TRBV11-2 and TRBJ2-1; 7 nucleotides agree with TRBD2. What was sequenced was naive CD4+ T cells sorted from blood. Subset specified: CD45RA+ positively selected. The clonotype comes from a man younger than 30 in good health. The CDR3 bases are TGTGCCAGCAGCGCCTTAGCGGGCTCCTACAATGAGCAGTTCTTC. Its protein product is CASSALAGSYNEQFF.